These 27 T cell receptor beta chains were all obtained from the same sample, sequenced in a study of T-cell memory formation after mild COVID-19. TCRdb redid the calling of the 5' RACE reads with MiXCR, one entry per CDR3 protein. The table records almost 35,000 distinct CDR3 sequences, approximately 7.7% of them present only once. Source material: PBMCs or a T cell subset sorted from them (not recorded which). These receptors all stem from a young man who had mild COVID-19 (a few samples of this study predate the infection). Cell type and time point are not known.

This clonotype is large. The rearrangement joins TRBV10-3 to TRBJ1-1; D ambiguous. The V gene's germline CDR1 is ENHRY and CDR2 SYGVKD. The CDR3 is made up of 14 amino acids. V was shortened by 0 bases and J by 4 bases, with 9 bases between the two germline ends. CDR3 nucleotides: TGTGCCATCAGTGAGTCACGGAGGTTCACTGAAGCTTTCTTT. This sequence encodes CAISESRRFTEAFF.

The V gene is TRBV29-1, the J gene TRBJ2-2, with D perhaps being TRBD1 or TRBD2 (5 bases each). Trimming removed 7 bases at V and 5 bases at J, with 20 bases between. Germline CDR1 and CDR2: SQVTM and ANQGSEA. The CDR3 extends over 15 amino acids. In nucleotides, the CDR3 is TGCAGCGCCTATCATTCTGGGGGTCGGACCGGGGAGCTGTTTTTT. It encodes CSAYHSGGRTGELFF.

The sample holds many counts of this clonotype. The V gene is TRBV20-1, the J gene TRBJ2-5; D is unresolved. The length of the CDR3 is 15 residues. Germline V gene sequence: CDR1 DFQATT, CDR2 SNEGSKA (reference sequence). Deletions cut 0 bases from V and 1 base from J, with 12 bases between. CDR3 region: CSARDWVAAQETQYF. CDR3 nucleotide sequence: TGCAGTGCTAGAGACTGGGTGGCGGCCCAAGAGACCCAGTACTTC.

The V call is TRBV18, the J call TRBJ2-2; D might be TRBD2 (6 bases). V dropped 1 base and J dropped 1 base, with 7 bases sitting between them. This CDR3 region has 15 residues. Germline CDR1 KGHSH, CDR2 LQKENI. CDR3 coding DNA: TGTGCCAGCTCACCACTGCGGGGGAACACCGGGGAGCTGTTTTTT. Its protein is CASSPLRGNTGELFF.

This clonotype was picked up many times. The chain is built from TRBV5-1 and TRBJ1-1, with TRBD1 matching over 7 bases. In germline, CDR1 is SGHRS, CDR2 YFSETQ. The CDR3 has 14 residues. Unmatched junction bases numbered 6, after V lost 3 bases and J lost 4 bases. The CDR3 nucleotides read TGCGCCAGCAGCTCACAGGGGATGGGCACTGAAGCTTTCTTT. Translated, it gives CASSSQGMGTEAFF.

The CDR3 DNA sequence: TGTGCCTGTAGGACAGACCTAGCTGGGGCCAACGTCCTGACTTTC. Its protein is CACRTDLAGANVLTF. This sequence joins TRBV6-6 and TRBJ2-6; TRBD1 is a possible D gene (6 bases). The CDR3 loop spans 15 amino acids. Germline CDR1 is MNHNY and CDR2 is SVGAGI (reference sequence). V lost 11 bases and J 2 bases, leaving 16 bases between the germline ends.

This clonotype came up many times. The chain's CDR3 is CASSQGPRGDRGMELFF. CDR3 in DNA: TGCGCCAGCAGCCAAGGACCGAGGGGAGACAGGGGTATGGAACTGTTTTTT. The chain carries TRBV4-3 and TRBJ1-4, with 8 bases matching TRBD1. Trimming cost V 1 base and J 12 bases; bases outside gene matches: 16. This CDR3 region has 17 residues. Germline loops: CDR1 LGHNA, CDR2 YSLEER.

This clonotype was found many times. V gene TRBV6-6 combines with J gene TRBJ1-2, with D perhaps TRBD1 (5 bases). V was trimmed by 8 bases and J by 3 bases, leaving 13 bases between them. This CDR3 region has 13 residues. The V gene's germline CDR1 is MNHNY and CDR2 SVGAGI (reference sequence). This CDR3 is CASSRDDDYGYTF. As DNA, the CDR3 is TGTGCCAGCTCCCGGGACGACGACTATGGCTACACCTTC.

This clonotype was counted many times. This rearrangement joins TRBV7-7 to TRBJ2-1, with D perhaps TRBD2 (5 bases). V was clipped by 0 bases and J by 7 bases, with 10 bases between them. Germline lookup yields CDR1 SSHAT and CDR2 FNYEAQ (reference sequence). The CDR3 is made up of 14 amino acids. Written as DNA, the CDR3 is TGTGCCAGCAGCTTAGCCACTAGTTTTAATGAGCAGTTCTTC. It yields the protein CASSLATSFNEQFF.

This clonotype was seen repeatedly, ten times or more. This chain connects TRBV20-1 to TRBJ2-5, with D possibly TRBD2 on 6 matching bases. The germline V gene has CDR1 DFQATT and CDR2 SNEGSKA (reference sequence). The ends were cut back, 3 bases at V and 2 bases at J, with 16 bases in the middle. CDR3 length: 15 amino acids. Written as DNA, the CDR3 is TGCAGTGCTAGGAGAACGGGGACTCAACAAGAGACCCAGTACTTC. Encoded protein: CSARRTGTQQETQYF.

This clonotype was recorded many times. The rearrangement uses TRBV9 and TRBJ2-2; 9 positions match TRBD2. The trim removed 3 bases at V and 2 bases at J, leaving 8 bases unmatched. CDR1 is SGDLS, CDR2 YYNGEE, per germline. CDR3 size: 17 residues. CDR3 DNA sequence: TGTGCCAGCAGCGACGTAGCGGGGGCCTTCAACACCGGGGAGCTGTTTTTT. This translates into CASSDVAGAFNTGELFF.

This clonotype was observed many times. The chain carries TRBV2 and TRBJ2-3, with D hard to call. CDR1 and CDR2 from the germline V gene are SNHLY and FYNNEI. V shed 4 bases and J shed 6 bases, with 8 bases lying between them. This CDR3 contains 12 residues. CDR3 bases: TGTGCCAGCAGTGGGGGTTTCGATACGCAGTATTTT. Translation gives CASSGGFDTQYF.

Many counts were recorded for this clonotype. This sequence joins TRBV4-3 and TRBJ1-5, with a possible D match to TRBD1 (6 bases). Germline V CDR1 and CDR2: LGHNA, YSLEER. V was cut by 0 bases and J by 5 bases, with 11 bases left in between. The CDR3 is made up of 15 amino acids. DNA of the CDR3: TGCGCCAGCAGCCAAGATCAGGGGCGGTATCAGCCCCAGCATTTT. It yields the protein CASSQDQGRYQPQHF.

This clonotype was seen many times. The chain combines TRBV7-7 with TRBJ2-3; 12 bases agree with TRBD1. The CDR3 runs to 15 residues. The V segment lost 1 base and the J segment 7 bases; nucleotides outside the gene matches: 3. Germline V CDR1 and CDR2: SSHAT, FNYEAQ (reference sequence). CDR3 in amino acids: CASSLEGTGGHTQYF. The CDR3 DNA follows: TGTGCCAGCAGCTTAGAAGGGACAGGGGGCCATACGCAGTATTTT.

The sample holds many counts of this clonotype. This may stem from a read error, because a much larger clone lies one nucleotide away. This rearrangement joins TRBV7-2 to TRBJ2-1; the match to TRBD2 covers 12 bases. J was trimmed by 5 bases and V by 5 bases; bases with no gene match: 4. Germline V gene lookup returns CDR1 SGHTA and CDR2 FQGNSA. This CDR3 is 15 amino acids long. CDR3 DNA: TGTGCCAGCAGCCACGGACTAGCGGGGAACAATGAGCAGTTCTTC. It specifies CASSHGLAGNNEQFF.

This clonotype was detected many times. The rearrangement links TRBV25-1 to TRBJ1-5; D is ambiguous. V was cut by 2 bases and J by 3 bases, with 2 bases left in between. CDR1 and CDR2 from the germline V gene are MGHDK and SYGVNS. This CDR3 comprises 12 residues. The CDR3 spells CASSEANQPQHF. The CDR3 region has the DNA TGTGCCAGCAGTGAAGCCAATCAGCCCCAGCATTTT. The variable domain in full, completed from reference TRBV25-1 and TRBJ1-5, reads EADIYQTPRYLVIGTGKKITLECSQTMGHDKMYWYQQDPGMELHLIHYSYGVNSTEKGDLSSESTVSRIRTEHFPLTLESARPSHTSQYLCASSEANQPQHFGDGTRLSIL.

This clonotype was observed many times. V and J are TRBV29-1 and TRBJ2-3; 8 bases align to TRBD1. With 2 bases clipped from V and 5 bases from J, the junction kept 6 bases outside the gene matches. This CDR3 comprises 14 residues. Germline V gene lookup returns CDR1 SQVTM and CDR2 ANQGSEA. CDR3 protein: CSVEKDRAGDTQYF. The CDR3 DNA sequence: TGCAGCGTTGAAAAGGACAGGGCGGGAGATACGCAGTATTTT.

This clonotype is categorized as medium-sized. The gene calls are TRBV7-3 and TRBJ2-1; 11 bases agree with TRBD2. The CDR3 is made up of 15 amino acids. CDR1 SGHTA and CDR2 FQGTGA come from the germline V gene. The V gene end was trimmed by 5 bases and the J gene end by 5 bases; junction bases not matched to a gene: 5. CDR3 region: CASSVGLAGNNEQFF. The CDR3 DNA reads TGTGCCAGCAGCGTTGGACTAGCGGGTAACAATGAGCAGTTCTTC.

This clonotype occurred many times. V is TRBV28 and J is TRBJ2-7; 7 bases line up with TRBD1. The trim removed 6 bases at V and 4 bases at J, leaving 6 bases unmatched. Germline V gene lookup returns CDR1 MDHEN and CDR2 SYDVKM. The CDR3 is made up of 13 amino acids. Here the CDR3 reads CASSTGTVYEQYV. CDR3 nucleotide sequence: TGTGCCAGCAGCACCGGGACAGTATACGAGCAGTACGTC.

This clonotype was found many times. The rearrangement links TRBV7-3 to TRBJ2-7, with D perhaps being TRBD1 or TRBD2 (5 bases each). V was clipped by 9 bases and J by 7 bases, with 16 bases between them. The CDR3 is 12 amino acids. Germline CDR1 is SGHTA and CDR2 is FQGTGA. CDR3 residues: CASPVCGTEQYV. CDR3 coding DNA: TGTGCCAGTCCGGTCTGTGGGACGGAGCAGTACGTC.

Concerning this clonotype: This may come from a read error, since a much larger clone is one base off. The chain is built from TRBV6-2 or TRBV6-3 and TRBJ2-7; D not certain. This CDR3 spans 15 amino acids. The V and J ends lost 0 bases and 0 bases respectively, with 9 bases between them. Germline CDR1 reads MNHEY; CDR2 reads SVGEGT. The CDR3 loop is CASSYSKGFSYEQYF. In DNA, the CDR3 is TGTGCCAGCAGTTACTCGAAGGGTTTCTCCTACGAGCAGTACTTC.

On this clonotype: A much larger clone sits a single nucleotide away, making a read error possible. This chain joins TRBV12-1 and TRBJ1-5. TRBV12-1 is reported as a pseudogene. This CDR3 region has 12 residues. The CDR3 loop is CASSLDNQPQHF. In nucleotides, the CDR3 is TGTGCCAGCAGCTTGGACAATCAGCCCCAGCATTTT.

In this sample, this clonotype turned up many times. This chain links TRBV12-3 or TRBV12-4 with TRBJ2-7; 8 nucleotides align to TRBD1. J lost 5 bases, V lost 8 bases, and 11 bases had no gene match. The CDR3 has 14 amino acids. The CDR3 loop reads CASQISGTGHEQYF. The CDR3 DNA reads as TGTGCCAGCCAAATCTCCGGGACAGGCCACGAGCAGTACTTC.

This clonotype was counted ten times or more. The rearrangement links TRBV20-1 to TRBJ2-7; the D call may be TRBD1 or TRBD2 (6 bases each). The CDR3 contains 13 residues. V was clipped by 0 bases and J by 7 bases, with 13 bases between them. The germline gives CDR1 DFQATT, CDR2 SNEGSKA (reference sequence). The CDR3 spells CSARDRGPNEQYF. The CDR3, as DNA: TGCAGTGCTAGAGATCGGGGGCCGAATGAGCAGTACTTC.

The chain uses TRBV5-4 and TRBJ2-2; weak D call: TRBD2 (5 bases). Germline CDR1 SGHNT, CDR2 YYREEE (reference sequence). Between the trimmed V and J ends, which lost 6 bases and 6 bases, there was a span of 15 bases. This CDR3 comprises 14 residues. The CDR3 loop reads CASNRGPNAGELFF. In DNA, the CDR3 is TGTGCCAGCAACCGCGGGCCTAACGCCGGGGAGCTGTTTTTT.

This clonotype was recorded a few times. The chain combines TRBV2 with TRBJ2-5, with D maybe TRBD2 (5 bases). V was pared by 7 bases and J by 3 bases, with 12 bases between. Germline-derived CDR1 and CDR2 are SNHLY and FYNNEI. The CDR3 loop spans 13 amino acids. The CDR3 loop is CASTPEVEETQYF. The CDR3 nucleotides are TGTGCCAGCACCCCGGAGGTTGAAGAGACCCAGTACTTC.

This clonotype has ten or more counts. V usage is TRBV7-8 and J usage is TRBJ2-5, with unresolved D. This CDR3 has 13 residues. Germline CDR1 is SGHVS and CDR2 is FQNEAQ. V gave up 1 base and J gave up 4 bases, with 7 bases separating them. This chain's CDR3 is CASSLGSRETQYF. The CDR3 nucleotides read TGTGCCAGCAGCTTAGGATCACGAGAGACCCAGTACTTC.